The sample holds a few counts of the clone carrying this TCR beta chain. The data derive from a study of blood T cell repertoires in COVID-19. Background on the study: The United States, Italy and Spain provided the acute and convalescent COVID-19 samples. PBMCs, B-cell-depleted T cells, or T cells provided the cDNA or gDNA that made up the material.

Original analysis: Counts of nucleated cells, estimated from reference gene primer amplification, were obtained. The assay was immunoSEQ multiplex PCR, and TCRdb's table has in-frame clones only and misses some. The DNA was the basis for D and trimming; V, J and clone size are from that table. The sample lists about 54,000 clones, around 86% seen once, with 1.5% to 2% in the top ten. The germline gives CDR1 LNHDA, CDR2 SQIVND (reference sequence). The CDR3 runs 12 residues. Trimming shortened V by 6 bases and J by 3 bases, and 8 bases separated the two germline ends. This receptor was obtained from a woman in her sixties or seventies with acute or convalescent COVID-19. Material: peripheral blood. The J gene is TRBJ1-1, the V gene TRBV19, with D possibly TRBD1 on 6 matching bases. CDR3 region: CASSRTDTEAFF. The CDR3 DNA reads as TGTGCCAGTAGCCGGACAGACACTGAAGCTTTCTTT.